Listed below are T cell receptor beta chains from one sample, sequenced in a study of technical replicates of blood from several donors. The method was immunoSEQ multiplex PCR; TCRdb's version includes in-frame clones alone and lacks a portion of them. The top ten hold 0.23% of the sample, which has about 98,000 clones, under 97% seen once. The sequencing sample was made of T cells isolated from PBMCs. These receptors all come from a human donor in good health. Each CDR3 is given with its conserved first and last residue. D genes are given only for firm matches. Expanded clones are given a class, and other clones once, few, many or no size at all.

j_gene: TRBJ2-4; v_gene: TRBV11-2; d_gene: NA; abundance: NA; CDR3nt: TGTGCCAGCAGCTCCCATAGAGGGACCAAAAACATTCAGTACTTC; CDR3aa: CASSSHRGTKNIQYF
j_gene: TRBJ2-3; v_gene: TRBV7-8; d_gene: TRBD2; abundance: once; CDR3nt: TGTGCCAGCAGTCTCTCGACTAGCGGGTCCACAGATACGCAGTATTTT; CDR3aa: CASSLSTSGSTDTQYF
j_gene: TRBJ2-2; v_gene: TRBV6-5; d_gene: NA; abundance: NA; CDR3nt: TGTGCCAGCACCCTTCAAGGGGGAACCGGGGAGCTGTTTTTT; CDR3aa: CASTLQGGTGELFF
j_gene: TRBJ2-1; v_gene: TRBV7-9; d_gene: NA; abundance: NA; CDR3nt: TGTGCCAGCAGCTTAGTTCTAGATGAGCAGTTCTTC; CDR3aa: CASSLVLDEQFF
j_gene: TRBJ1-2; v_gene: TRBV18; d_gene: NA; abundance: NA; CDR3nt: TGTGCCAGCTCACCCGACTACCAAGCACAGGGTTCTGGCTACACCTTC; CDR3aa: CASSPDYQAQGSGYTF
j_gene: TRBJ2-3; v_gene: TRBV7-2; d_gene: NA; abundance: NA; CDR3nt: TGTGCCAGCAGCTTAGTTCAGGGCACAGATACGCAGTATTTT; CDR3aa: CASSLVQGTDTQYF
j_gene: TRBJ2-1; v_gene: TRBV19; d_gene: NA; abundance: NA; CDR3nt: TGTGCCACTGAGTCGGGGACCTACAATGAGCAGTTCTTC; CDR3aa: CATESGTYNEQFF
j_gene: TRBJ2-5; v_gene: TRBV7-7; d_gene: NA; abundance: once; CDR3nt: TGTGCTAGCAGCGAAACCCGGTCTCTACCTGGTCAAGAGACCCAGTACTTC; CDR3aa: CASSETRSLPGQETQYF
j_gene: TRBJ2-7; v_gene: TRBV18; d_gene: NA; abundance: NA; CDR3nt: TGTGCCAGCTCACCACCATCGGTTTGGGGCAACGAGCAGTACTTC; CDR3aa: CASSPPSVWGNEQYF
j_gene: TRBJ1-1; v_gene: TRBV15; d_gene: NA; abundance: NA; CDR3nt: TGTGCCACCAGCAGAACCCTCCAACGGGGGGCTAGAACTGAAGCTTTCTTT; CDR3aa: CATSRTLQRGARTEAFF
j_gene: TRBJ2-7; v_gene: TRBV4-1; d_gene: NA; abundance: NA; CDR3nt: TGCGCCAGCAGCCCCCGCTTGGCGGGGCAACCCTACGAGCAGTACTTC; CDR3aa: CASSPRLAGQPYEQYF
j_gene: TRBJ1-2; v_gene: TRBV9; d_gene: NA; abundance: once; CDR3nt: TGTGCCAGCAGCACCGCACAGGGTTGGGGCTACACCTTC; CDR3aa: CASSTAQGWGYTF
j_gene: TRBJ1-4; v_gene: TRBV5-5; d_gene: NA; abundance: NA; CDR3nt: TGTGCCAGCAGCTTGTTTTCCGGAACTAATGAAAAACTGTTTTTT; CDR3aa: CASSLFSGTNEKLFF
j_gene: TRBJ2-1; v_gene: TRBV2; d_gene: NA; abundance: once; CDR3nt: TGTGCCAGCAGTGATCGGCCAGGGGTGCAGTTCTTC; CDR3aa: CASSDRPGVQFF
j_gene: TRBJ2-5; v_gene: TRBV9; d_gene: NA; abundance: NA; CDR3nt: TGTGCCAGCAGCGTAGACGTTGGGGGGGAGACCCAGTACTTC; CDR3aa: CASSVDVGGETQYF
j_gene: TRBJ1-1; v_gene: TRBV30; d_gene: TRBD1; abundance: NA; CDR3nt: TGTGCCTGGGGGAAGGGACAGATGAACACTGAAGCTTTCTTT; CDR3aa: CAWGKGQMNTEAFF
j_gene: TRBJ2-7; v_gene: TRBV11-2; d_gene: NA; abundance: NA; CDR3nt: TGTGCCAGCAGCCAAGACAGTTACGGCAGATACATGTACGAGCAGTACTTC; CDR3aa: CASSQDSYGRYMYEQYF
j_gene: TRBJ1-5; v_gene: TRBV19; d_gene: NA; abundance: few; CDR3nt: TGTGCCAGTAATCCCAGGGGACACAATCAGCCCCAGCATTTT; CDR3aa: CASNPRGHNQPQHF
j_gene: TRBJ2-7; v_gene: TRBV6-1; d_gene: NA; abundance: NA; CDR3nt: TGTGCCAGCAGTCTCGGGTCCACCTACGAGCAGTACTTC; CDR3aa: CASSLGSTYEQYF
j_gene: TRBJ1-1; v_gene: TRBV2; d_gene: NA; abundance: NA; CDR3nt: TGTGCCAGCAGTGAAGGGAGACAGATCAAGGGGACTGAAGCTTTCTTT; CDR3aa: CASSEGRQIKGTEAFF
j_gene: TRBJ2-7; v_gene: TRBV28; d_gene: TRBD2; abundance: NA; CDR3nt: TGTGCCAGCAGGCAGACTAGCGGGAGGGCCTACGAGCAGTACTTC; CDR3aa: CASRQTSGRAYEQYF
j_gene: TRBJ2-7; v_gene: TRBV21-1; d_gene: NA; abundance: NA; CDR3nt: TGTGCCAGCAGCAAAGTCACGGAAGTAGTTGGGACAGGGGACTACGAGCAGTACTTC; CDR3aa: CASSKVTEVVGTGDYEQYF
j_gene: TRBJ1-2; v_gene: TRBV5-1; d_gene: NA; abundance: NA; CDR3nt: TGCGCCAGCAGCTTGGCCGCGGGTGGAGAATATGGCTACACCTTC; CDR3aa: CASSLAAGGEYGYTF
j_gene: TRBJ1-3; v_gene: TRBV5-8; d_gene: NA; abundance: NA; CDR3nt: TGTGCCAGCAGCTTGGATCTTGGGGGCGCACCTGGAAACACCATATATTTT; CDR3aa: CASSLDLGGAPGNTIYF
j_gene: TRBJ1-1; v_gene: TRBV7-9; d_gene: NA; abundance: NA; CDR3nt: TGTGCCAGCAGCTTAGTCCGGGACACTGAAGCTTTCTTT; CDR3aa: CASSLVRDTEAFF
j_gene: TRBJ2-3; v_gene: TRBV4-1; d_gene: NA; abundance: NA; CDR3nt: TGCGCCAGCAGCCAGAGGACTGGGGGCACAGATACGCAGTATTTT; CDR3aa: CASSQRTGGTDTQYF
j_gene: TRBJ2-1; v_gene: TRBV11-3; d_gene: NA; abundance: NA; CDR3nt: TGTGCCAGCAGCTTAGGTAAGGTGGGGCAGAGACTCTACAATGAGCAGTTCTTC; CDR3aa: CASSLGKVGQRLYNEQFF
j_gene: TRBJ2-5; v_gene: TRBV2; d_gene: TRBD2; abundance: NA; CDR3nt: TGTGCCAGCAGTGCCACTACTGGCGGGAGGGCAGAGACCCAGTACTTC; CDR3aa: CASSATTGGRAETQYF
j_gene: TRBJ1-1; v_gene: TRBV19; d_gene: TRBD1; abundance: once; CDR3nt: TGTGCCAGTAGCCCAGACAGGGGGAACACTGAAGCTTTCTTT; CDR3aa: CASSPDRGNTEAFF
j_gene: TRBJ2-1; v_gene: TRBV6-4; d_gene: NA; abundance: NA; CDR3nt: TGTGCCAGCAGTGTCGGGTCCTACAATGAGCAGTTCTTC; CDR3aa: CASSVGSYNEQFF
j_gene: TRBJ1-6; v_gene: TRBV6-6; d_gene: TRBD1; abundance: NA; CDR3nt: TGTGCCAGCAGTACCGACAGGGATAATTCACCCCTCCACTTT; CDR3aa: CASSTDRDNSPLHF
j_gene: TRBJ1-3; v_gene: TRBV19; d_gene: TRBD1; abundance: NA; CDR3nt: TGTGCCAGTAGTAAGGCGGGACAGCGGAAGGGAAACACCATATATTTT; CDR3aa: CASSKAGQRKGNTIYF
j_gene: TRBJ1-5; v_gene: TRBV27; d_gene: NA; abundance: once; CDR3nt: TGTGCCAGCAGCCACCTCGCGGCTAGCAATCAGCCCCAGCATTTT; CDR3aa: CASSHLAASNQPQHF
j_gene: TRBJ2-2; v_gene: TRBV5-1; d_gene: TRBD2; abundance: NA; CDR3nt: TGCGCCAGCAGCTTGGTTAGGACTAGTAACACCGGGGAGCTGTTTTTT; CDR3aa: CASSLVRTSNTGELFF
j_gene: TRBJ2-7; v_gene: TRBV29-1; d_gene: NA; abundance: NA; CDR3nt: TGCAGCGTCAATGTAGCAGGGTTCGCCGAGCAGTACTTC; CDR3aa: CSVNVAGFAEQYF
j_gene: TRBJ2-5; v_gene: TRBV7-9; d_gene: TRBD2; abundance: NA; CDR3nt: TGTGCCAGCAGCTTAAGATCTAGCGGCCCCGGGGAGACCCAGTACTTC; CDR3aa: CASSLRSSGPGETQYF
j_gene: TRBJ2-1; v_gene: TRBV11-1; d_gene: TRBD2; abundance: NA; CDR3nt: TGTGCCAGCAGCCCCGTCTTAGCGGGGGCCAATGAGCAGTTCTTC; CDR3aa: CASSPVLAGANEQFF
j_gene: TRBJ2-7; v_gene: TRBV5-6; d_gene: TRBD2; abundance: NA; CDR3nt: TGTGCCAGCAGCTACCTAGCGGGTGGGCAGTACTTC; CDR3aa: CASSYLAGGQYF
j_gene: TRBJ1-1; v_gene: TRBV28; d_gene: TRBD1; abundance: NA; CDR3nt: TGTGCCAGCAGAGGGACAGGGGGCTTGGGCACTGAAGCTTTCTTT; CDR3aa: CASRGTGGLGTEAFF
j_gene: TRBJ1-4; v_gene: TRBV11-3; d_gene: NA; abundance: NA; CDR3nt: TGTGCCAGCAGCCCACAACCGGGAGCAACTAATGAAAAACTGTTTTTT; CDR3aa: CASSPQPGATNEKLFF
j_gene: TRBJ2-2; v_gene: TRBV7-9; d_gene: NA; abundance: NA; CDR3nt: TGTGCCAGCGGGCGCCGAACCTTCACCGGGGAGCTGTTTTTT; CDR3aa: CASGRRTFTGELFF
j_gene: TRBJ2-1; v_gene: TRBV7-3; d_gene: NA; abundance: few; CDR3nt: TGTGCCAGCAGCCCCCGCGGCTACAATGAGCAGTTCTTC; CDR3aa: CASSPRGYNEQFF
j_gene: TRBJ2-2; v_gene: TRBV27; d_gene: TRBD1; abundance: NA; CDR3nt: TGTGCCAGCAGTTTAGTGGGACAGGGGCTGACCGGGGAGCTGTTTTTT; CDR3aa: CASSLVGQGLTGELFF
j_gene: TRBJ1-2; v_gene: TRBV28; d_gene: TRBD1; abundance: NA; CDR3nt: TGTGCCAGCAGAACCACGACAGGGGTAGGCGGCTACACCTTC; CDR3aa: CASRTTTGVGGYTF
j_gene: TRBJ2-3; v_gene: TRBV29-1; d_gene: TRBD2; abundance: NA; CDR3nt: TGCAGCGTTGAACCGGGACTAGTCACAGATACGCAGTATTTT; CDR3aa: CSVEPGLVTDTQYF
j_gene: TRBJ2-3; v_gene: TRBV10-1; d_gene: TRBD1; abundance: NA; CDR3nt: TGCGCCAGCAGTGAGATGGACAGGGGTAATACAGATACGCAGTATTTT; CDR3aa: CASSEMDRGNTDTQYF
j_gene: TRBJ1-6; v_gene: TRBV7-6; d_gene: NA; abundance: once; CDR3nt: TGTGCCAGCAGCGAAACCCAAGGGAGTCAATCACCCCTCCACTTT; CDR3aa: CASSETQGSQSPLHF
j_gene: TRBJ2-1; v_gene: TRBV12-5; d_gene: TRBD1; abundance: NA; CDR3nt: TGTGCTAGTGGCGGACAGGGGGCCTACAATGAGCAGTTCTTC; CDR3aa: CASGGQGAYNEQFF
j_gene: TRBJ2-1; v_gene: TRBV5-1; d_gene: TRBD2; abundance: NA; CDR3nt: TGCGCCAGCAGGGGACTAGCGGGGTTCGATGAGCAGTTCTTC; CDR3aa: CASRGLAGFDEQFF
j_gene: TRBJ2-1; v_gene: TRBV19; d_gene: NA; abundance: NA; CDR3nt: TGTGCCAGTAGTTGGGCAGGAACCTACAATGAGCAGTTCTTC; CDR3aa: CASSWAGTYNEQFF